The 10 T cell receptor beta chains in this list originate from one sample, sequenced in a study of lymphopenia after photon versus proton radiotherapy (dated by TCRdb to between 2018 and 2020). Library preparation was by the immunoSEQ multiplex PCR assay. What TCRdb holds here is the immuneACCESS table cut down to in-frame rearrangements. Part of the clones is not present; checked against another copy, under half of the missing clones reflect an unresolved V gene, and the others are unexplained. The sample has approximately 170,000 clones on record, about nine tenths of them singletons. The top ten hold less than 6% of the sample. The sequenced sample was peripheral blood, obtained from a patient treated with photon-based radiotherapy. These receptors were taken from a man aged 50 or older with gastric cancer.

The chain couples TRBV29-1 to TRBJ2-7; D is uncertain. V was trimmed by 4 bases and J by 1 base, leaving 5 bases between them. The germline CDR1 and CDR2 sequences are SQVTM and ANQGSEA. The CDR3 has 11 residues. CDR3 region: CSVARSYEQYF. The CDR3 region has the DNA TGCAGCGTTGCACGGTCCTACGAGCAGTACTTC.

V and J are TRBV27 and TRBJ1-2; possibly TRBD1 for D (5 bases). The CDR3 sequence is 14 residues long. Trimming took 5 bases from V and 7 from J, leaving 17 bases between them. Germline V gene data show CDR1 as MNHEY and CDR2 as SMNVEV (reference sequence). CDR3 sequence reads: CASSSWGGVRGYTF. DNA of the CDR3: TGTGCCAGCAGTAGTTGGGGGGGGGTCCGTGGCTACACCTTC.

This sequence joins TRBV5-1 and TRBJ1-3; D gene uncertain. CDR1 and CDR2 from the germline V gene are SGHRS and YFSETQ. Between the trimmed V and J ends, which lost 4 bases and 4 bases, there was a span of 15 bases. The CDR3 sequence is 15 residues long. This CDR3 reads CASSMSVSLGNTIYF. The CDR3 nucleotides are TGCGCCAGCAGCATGTCCGTATCGCTCGGAAACACCATATATTTT.

This sequence joins TRBV6-4 and TRBJ1-2; TRBD1 is a possible D gene (6 bases). This CDR3 contains 14 residues. With 6 bases removed from V and 1 base from J, the gap between germline ends came to 12 bases. The germline CDR1 and CDR2 sequences are MRHNA and SNTAGT. The CDR3 protein is CASSADRGNYGYTF. In nucleotides, the CDR3 is TGTGCCAGCAGCGCGGACAGAGGTAACTATGGCTACACCTTC.

This clone appeared once. V usage is TRBV13 and J usage is TRBJ2-5, with 9 bases that match TRBD1. V was pared by 5 bases and J by 5 bases, with 6 bases of the junction left unmatched. The CDR3 sequence is 14 residues long. Germline CDR1 PRHDT, CDR2 FYEKMQ (reference sequence). The CDR3 DNA reads as TGTGCCAGCAGCCCCGGGACAGGGCGGGAGACCCAGTACTTC. Translating it yields CASSPGTGRETQYF.

V and J are TRBV11-2 and TRBJ2-7, with D tentatively TRBD1 or TRBD2 (5 bases each). V shed 3 bases and J shed 0 bases, with 12 bases lying between them. The CDR3 spans 15 residues. CDR1 and CDR2 (germline): SGHAT, FQNNGV. Here the CDR3 DNA reads TGTGCCAGCAGCTTTAAGGGGACCGTCTCCTACGAGCAGTACTTC. It yields the protein CASSFKGTVSYEQYF.

The rearrangement uses TRBV11-2 and TRBJ2-7; D not certain. V was cut by 2 bases and J by 1 base, with 6 bases left in between. The CDR3 is made up of 13 amino acids. The V gene's germline CDR1 is SGHAT and CDR2 FQNNGV. The CDR3 loop is CASSLQGSYEQYF. The CDR3 coding sequence is TGTGCCAGCAGCTTACAAGGGTCCTACGAGCAGTACTTC.

CDR3 in amino acids: CASSLYQGARNQPQHF. In DNA, the CDR3 is TGTGCCAGTAGCCTGTATCAGGGGGCGCGCAATCAGCCCCAGCATTTT. V usage is TRBV19 and J usage is TRBJ1-5; 8 nucleotides agree with TRBD1. The length of the CDR3 is 16 residues. The V gene end was trimmed by 6 bases and the J gene end by 2 bases; junction bases not matched to a gene: 9. Germline V gives CDR1 LNHDA, CDR2 SQIVND (reference sequence).

The rearrangement links TRBV6-6 to TRBJ1-3; no clear D gene. CDR3 length: 15 amino acids. Germline V CDR1 and CDR2: MNHNY, SVGAGI (reference sequence). With 2 bases removed from V and 0 bases from J, the gap between germline ends came to 8 bases. This CDR3 is CASSYAGFSGNTIYF. CDR3 nucleotide sequence: TGTGCCAGCAGTTACGCCGGGTTCTCTGGAAACACCATATATTTT.

This clone turned up a few times. The chain joins TRBV6-6 to TRBJ2-5; D call uncertain. The germline CDR1 and CDR2 sequences are MNHNY and SVGAGI (reference sequence). V lost 8 bases to trimming and J lost 3 bases, with 10 bases between them. The CDR3 extends over 12 amino acids. CDR3 DNA: TGTGCCAGCCTGGGATATGAAGAGACCCAGTACTTC. As protein: CASLGYEETQYF.